The T cell receptor (beta chain) described here comes from a study of T cells in Graves' hyperthyroidism and ophthalmopathy. It was uncontrolled infection, other autoimmune disease, pregnancy or lactation that excluded patients. Using around 10 ml of fresh peripheral blood, PBMCs were prepared. RNA transcripts provided the source from which TCR beta CDR3 regions were amplified. A first-round RT-PCR of the TCR CDR3 used the HTBI primer set. TCRdb reprocessed the multiplex PCR reads with MiXCR, giving one entry per CDR3 protein. The repertoire holds about 360,000 distinct CDR3 sequences, with 15% to 19% as singletons. The CDR3 spans 15 residues. Germline V gives CDR1 DFQATT, CDR2 SNEGSKA (reference sequence). Unmatched junction bases numbered 13, after V lost 6 bases and J lost 4 bases.

The rearrangement joins TRBV20-1 to TRBJ2-5; 8 bases map to TRBD1. Material for sequencing was blood. This clonotype originated in a woman between 18 and 30 years old with Graves' hyperthyroidism that later progressed to Graves' ophthalmopathy. CDR3 sequence reads: CSALKQGVWGETQYF. In DNA, the CDR3 is TGCAGTGCCTTAAAACAGGGGGTCTGGGGAGAGACCCAGTACTTC.